This entry lists 5 T cell receptor beta chains sequenced from one sample in a study of graft-versus-host responses after intestinal transplantation. Using immunoSEQ multiplex PCR, the repertoire was profiled, and TCRdb retains in-frame clones only, with some absent. The repertoire includes roughly 39,000 clones, about 95% of them detected once, and less than 0.25% sits in the top ten. Antigens of these TCRs are unknown. The sample consisted of unstimulated CD8+ T cells sorted from spleen or lymph node cells, taken before transplant. Receptors were obtained from a human donor who was the organ donor for an intestinal transplant.

This chain links TRBV15 with TRBJ1-4; 7 bases map to TRBD1. V lost 5 bases, J lost 6 bases, and 9 bases stayed unmatched. Germline V gene lookup returns CDR1 LNHNV and CDR2 YYDKDF (reference sequence). The CDR3 totals 15 residues. The CDR3 DNA sequence: TGTGCCACCAGCGGGACAGTACCCGGAGATGAAAAACTGTTTTTT. Residues: CATSGTVPGDEKLFF.

The chain recombines TRBV5-5 with TRBJ2-7; 9 positions match TRBD1. With V trimmed by 1 base and J by 4 bases, 6 bases remained unmatched. CDR1 is SGHKS and CDR2 is YYEKEE in the germline V gene (reference sequence). CDR3 length: 15 residues. In DNA form, the CDR3 reads TGTGCCAGCAGCTTGTCCGGGACAGGGTATTACGAGCAGTACTTC. Amino acids: CASSLSGTGYYEQYF.

The J gene is TRBJ1-1, the V gene TRBV6-6, with no clear D. The germline CDR1 and CDR2 sequences are MNHNY and SVGAGI (reference sequence). This CDR3 comprises 13 residues. V dropped 1 base and J dropped 2 bases, with 5 bases sitting between them. CDR3 in amino acids: CASSYLINTEAFF. The CDR3 DNA reads as TGTGCCAGCAGTTACTTGATAAACACTGAAGCTTTCTTT.

This chain connects TRBV11-2 to TRBJ2-7; no definite D call. The germline gives CDR1 SGHAT, CDR2 FQNNGV. Trimming shortened V by 1 base and J by 3 bases, and 4 bases separated the two germline ends. The CDR3 covers 12 residues. CDR3 bases: TGTGCCAGCAGCTTAGTATACTACGAGCAGTACTTC. Protein product: CASSLVYYEQYF.

The gene calls are TRBV7-9 and TRBJ2-5; perhaps TRBD2 as D (7 bases). The CDR3 sequence is 13 residues long. Trimming cost V 3 bases and J 6 bases, with 11 bases left between them. Germline lookup yields CDR1 SEHNR and CDR2 FQNEAQ (reference sequence). The CDR3 region has the DNA TGTGCCAGCAGCTTCGGGGGGCTAAAGACCCAGTACTTC. It codes for CASSFGGLKTQYF.